A few counts support the clone carrying this TCR beta chain. Germline V gives CDR1 GTSNPN, CDR2 SVGIG (reference sequence). The CDR3 length is 11 residues. The V and J ends lost 6 bases and 6 bases respectively, with 10 bases between them. This record belongs to a study of T cell repertoires in cytomegalovirus infection. Study at large: Carrying CMV and the relevant HLA type showed in public TCR beta signatures.

TCRdb analysed the reads with MiXCR anew, one entry per CDR3 protein. The sample comprises about 490,000 distinct CDR3 sequences, approximately 26% of which are singletons, and approximately 13% rests with the top ten. Sequencing used PBMCs. The V gene is TRBV30, the J gene TRBJ2-3; TRBD2 might be the D (5 bases). This TCR came from a human donor in good health (CMV status not recorded). Some clones in this sample may be carry-over from other donors' samples. The CDR3 here is CACTGGDTQYF. The DNA of the CDR3 is TGTGCCTGCACCGGAGGCGATACGCAGTATTTT.